A selection of T cell receptor beta chains follows, all from one sample in a study of blood T cell repertoires in COVID-19. Clones were sequenced by immunoSEQ multiplex PCR, and TCRdb holds only the in-frame ones, with some missing. The table shows approximately 140,000 clones, with around four fifths occurring only once. Material: peripheral blood. These receptors were obtained from a middle-aged woman with active or convalescent COVID-19. Both conserved end residues are part of each CDR3. The order of the fields is D gene, V gene, J gene, clone size, CDR3 protein, CDR3 DNA. A D gene is named only where the DNA matches it firmly. Size is stated for part of the rows, as once, few or many counts, or as a class when the clone is expanded.

>.|TRBV6-4|TRBJ2-2|once
CASSDSGEAAGELFF
TGTGCCAGCAGTGACTCGGGAGAGGCCGCCGGGGAGCTGTTTTTT
>TRBD2|TRBV19|TRBJ2-3|.
CASSIDPAGTTDTQYF
TGTGCCAGTAGTATAGATCCAGCGGGGACCACAGATACGCAGTATTTT
>TRBD1|TRBV19|TRBJ1-4|.
CASRNDRASIFNEKLFF
TGTGCCAGTAGGAACGACAGGGCCAGCATCTTTAATGAAAAACTGTTTTTT
>.|TRBV5-1|TRBJ2-7|.
CASSLAVAPAGSSYEQYF
TGCGCCAGCAGCTTGGCCGTAGCTCCTGCCGGGAGCTCCTACGAGCAGTACTTC
>.|TRBV5-4|TRBJ2-3|.
CASSLEGQGTDTQYF
TGTGCCAGCAGCTTGGAGGGGCAGGGGACAGATACGCAGTATTTT
>.|TRBV2|TRBJ2-3|.
CASSERGSGIVTDTQYF
TGTGCCAGCAGTGAAAGGGGGAGCGGGATAGTGACAGATACGCAGTATTTT
>TRBD1|TRBV2|TRBJ2-7|.
CASIPGQISYEQYF
TGTGCCAGCATCCCGGGACAGATATCCTACGAGCAGTACTTC
>TRBD1|TRBV6-6|TRBJ2-1|.
CASSPTGGSAYNEQFF
TGTGCCAGCAGCCCCACAGGGGGATCAGCCTACAATGAGCAGTTCTTC
>.|TRBV19|TRBJ2-3|.
CASSTAEAGDTQYF
TGTGCCAGTAGTACCGCGGAGGCGGGAGATACGCAGTATTTT
>.|TRBV2|TRBJ1-4|once
CAALNREPNEKLFF
TGTGCCGCCCTTAACAGGGAACCTAATGAAAAACTGTTTTTT
>TRBD1|TRBV5-1|TRBJ1-1|.
CASSWGQGVDTEAFF
TGCGCCAGCAGCTGGGGACAGGGGGTGGACACTGAAGCTTTCTTT
>TRBD1|TRBV4-1|TRBJ1-2|few
CASSQEDRGLGYTF
TGCGCCAGCAGCCAAGAAGACAGGGGGCTTGGCTACACCTTC
>TRBD1|TRBV18|TRBJ1-1|.
CASSSDRGIEMNTEAFF
TGTGCCAGCTCATCCGACAGGGGAATAGAGATGAACACTGAAGCTTTCTTT
>.|TRBV6-5|TRBJ1-2|.
CASSLRQNYGYTF
TGTGCCAGCAGCCTACGACAGAACTATGGCTACACCTTC
>TRBD2|TRBV7-6|TRBJ2-2|.
CASSLVGLAGGPGELFF
TGTGCCAGCAGCTTAGTCGGACTAGCGGGGGGGCCGGGGGAGCTGTTTTTT
>TRBD1|TRBV24-1|TRBJ1-1|.
CATSDSGQGGTEAFF
TGTGCCACCAGTGACTCGGGACAGGGAGGCACTGAAGCTTTCTTT
>.|TRBV21-1|TRBJ2-1|once
CASSALADRRVADFGDEQFF
TGTGCCAGCAGCGCCCTGGCGGACAGGAGGGTAGCGGATTTTGGGGATGAGCAGTTCTTC
>TRBD1|TRBV9|TRBJ2-7|once
CASSVGGQGPYEQYF
TGTGCCAGCAGCGTAGGGGGACAGGGACCCTACGAGCAGTACTTC
>.|TRBV10-1|TRBJ2-5|.
CASSDGSTGRETQYF
TGCGCCAGCAGTGATGGGTCTACGGGTCGGGAGACCCAGTACTTC
>.|TRBV6-5|TRBJ2-1|.
CASSYGTGFTYNEQFF
TGTGCCAGCAGTTACGGAACAGGGTTTACATACAATGAGCAGTTCTTC
>.|TRBV4-1|TRBJ1-1|.
CASSLRGMNTEAFF
TGCGCCAGCAGCCTGAGAGGGATGAACACTGAAGCTTTCTTT
>.|TRBV2|TRBJ1-2|.
CASSEAGGYTF
TGTGCCAGCAGTGAAGCCGGTGGCTACACCTTC
>.|TRBV15|TRBJ1-4|.
CATSRTGLNEKLFF
TGTGCCACCAGCAGAACAGGGCTTAATGAAAAACTGTTTTTT
>TRBD1|TRBV15|TRBJ1-4|few
CATSRQGVGEKLFF
TGTGCCACCAGCAGACAGGGGGTTGGGGAAAAACTGTTTTTT
>.|TRBV28|TRBJ2-7|.
CASSFPPWGEDWYEQYF
TGTGCCAGCAGTTTTCCCCCTTGGGGGGAGGACTGGTACGAGCAGTACTTC
>.|TRBV27|TRBJ1-1|few
CASSLSGGVNTEAFF
TGTGCCAGCAGTTTATCAGGGGGGGTAAACACTGAAGCTTTCTTT
>.|TRBV7-2|TRBJ2-6|.
CASSRKGQSSGANVLTF
TGTGCCAGCAGCCGGAAAGGACAGAGCTCTGGGGCCAACGTCCTGACTTTC
>.|TRBV10-3|TRBJ1-5|once
CAISRDGGNQPQHF
TGTGCCATCAGTAGGGACGGAGGGAATCAGCCCCAGCATTTT
>TRBD1|TRBV2|TRBJ1-5|.
CASSRGGTGTNQPQHF
TGTGCCAGCAGTCGGGGAGGGACAGGGACCAATCAGCCCCAGCATTTT
>.|TRBV7-9|TRBJ2-4|.
CASSFMAGVAKNIQYF
TGTGCCAGCAGCTTTATGGCAGGGGTAGCCAAAAACATTCAGTACTTC
>.|TRBV27|TRBJ1-2|.
CASRSGSGYTF
TGTGCCAGCAGATCCGGGTCTGGCTACACCTTC
>TRBD1|TRBV27|TRBJ1-1|.
CASSPGGVTEAFF
TGTGCCAGCAGCCCAGGGGGCGTTACTGAAGCTTTCTTT
>TRBD1|TRBV5-1|TRBJ2-5|.
CASSFTQGAIGETQYF
TGCGCCAGCAGCTTCACGCAGGGGGCTATCGGAGAGACCCAGTACTTC
>.|TRBV28|TRBJ1-3|.
CASRQENYSGNTIYF
TGTGCCAGCAGACAGGAGAACTACTCTGGAAACACCATATATTTT
>TRBD1|TRBV28|TRBJ1-3|.
CASSLTGGNGNTIYF
TGTGCCAGCAGTCTGACAGGGGGCAATGGAAACACCATATATTTT
>.|TRBV2|TRBJ1-1|.
CASTPYQTGRENTEAFF
TGTGCCAGCACTCCATACCAGACGGGGCGGGAGAACACTGAAGCTTTCTTT
>.|TRBV4-1|TRBJ1-1|.
CASSQDGGGNTEAFF
TGCGCCAGCAGCCAAGACGGGGGTGGAAACACTGAAGCTTTCTTT
>.|TRBV6-2/TRBV6-3|TRBJ2-1|.
CASSTQLNNEQFF
TGTGCCAGCAGCACCCAACTGAACAATGAGCAGTTCTTC
>.|TRBV18|TRBJ2-5|.
CASSLEGGDQETQYF
TGTGCCAGCTCATTGGAGGGCGGGGACCAAGAGACCCAGTACTTC
>.|TRBV18|TRBJ2-1|.
CASSPPFSGKNNEQFF
TGTGCCAGCTCACCACCCTTTAGCGGAAAAAACAATGAGCAGTTCTTC
>TRBD1|TRBV28|TRBJ1-5|.
CASTRRTGPKGDQPQHF
TGTGCCAGCACAAGAAGGACAGGGCCGAAGGGGGATCAGCCCCAGCATTTT
>TRBD1|TRBV19|TRBJ1-2|.
CASSPGTGGYGYTF
TGTGCCAGTAGCCCCGGGACAGGGGGTTATGGCTACACCTTC